The T cell receptor (beta chain) under discussion was sequenced for a study of blood T cell repertoires in COVID-19. Assay used: immunoSEQ multiplex PCR; TCRdb lists only in-frame clones, some missing. The sample yields under 250,000 clones, roughly 89% seen once. CDR1 SGDLS and CDR2 YYNGEE come from the germline V gene. The CDR3 spans 13 residues. V shed 5 bases and J shed 5 bases, with 10 bases lying between them. Sequencing was carried out using peripheral blood. The receptor's source is a woman between 35 and 50 years old who had recovered from COVID-19. This chain connects TRBV9 to TRBJ2-2; D is perhaps TRBD2 (7 bases). For the CDR3, the DNA is TGTGCCAGCAGAAGGGGGGGAACCGGGGAGCTGTTTTTT. The encoded protein is CASRRGGTGELFF.